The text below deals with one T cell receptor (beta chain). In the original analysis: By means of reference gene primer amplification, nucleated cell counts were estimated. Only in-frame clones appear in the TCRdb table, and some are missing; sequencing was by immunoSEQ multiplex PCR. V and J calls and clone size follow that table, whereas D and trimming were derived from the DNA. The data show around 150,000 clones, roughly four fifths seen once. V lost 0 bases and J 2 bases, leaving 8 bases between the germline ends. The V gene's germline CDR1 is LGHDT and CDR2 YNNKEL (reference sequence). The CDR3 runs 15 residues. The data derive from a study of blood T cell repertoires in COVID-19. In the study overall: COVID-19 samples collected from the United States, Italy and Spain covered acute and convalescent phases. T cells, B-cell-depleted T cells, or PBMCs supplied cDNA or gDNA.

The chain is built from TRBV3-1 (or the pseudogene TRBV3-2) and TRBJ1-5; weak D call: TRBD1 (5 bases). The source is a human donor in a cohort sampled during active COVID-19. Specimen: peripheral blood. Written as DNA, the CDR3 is TGTGCCAGCAGCCAAGACGGGGGAGGCAATCAGCCCCAGCATTTT. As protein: CASSQDGGGNQPQHF.